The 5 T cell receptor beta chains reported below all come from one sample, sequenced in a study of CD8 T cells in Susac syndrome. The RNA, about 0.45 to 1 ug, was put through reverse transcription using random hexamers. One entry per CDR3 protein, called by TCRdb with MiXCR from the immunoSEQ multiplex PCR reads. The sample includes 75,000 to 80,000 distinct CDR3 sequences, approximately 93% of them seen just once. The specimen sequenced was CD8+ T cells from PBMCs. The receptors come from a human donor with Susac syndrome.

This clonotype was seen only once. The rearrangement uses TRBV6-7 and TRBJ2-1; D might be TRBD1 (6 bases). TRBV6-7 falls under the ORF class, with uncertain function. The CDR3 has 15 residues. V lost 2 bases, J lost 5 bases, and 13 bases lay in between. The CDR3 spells CASSYRAGAHNEQFF. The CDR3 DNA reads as TGTGCCAGCAGTTACCGTGCAGGGGCTCACAATGAGCAGTTCTTC.

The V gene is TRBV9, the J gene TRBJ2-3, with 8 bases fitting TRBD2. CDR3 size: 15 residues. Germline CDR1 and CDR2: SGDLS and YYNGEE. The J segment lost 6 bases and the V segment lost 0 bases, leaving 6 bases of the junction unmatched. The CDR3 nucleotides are TGTGCCAGCAGCGTAGTTAGCGGGGTAACGGATACGCAGTATTTT. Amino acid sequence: CASSVVSGVTDTQYF.

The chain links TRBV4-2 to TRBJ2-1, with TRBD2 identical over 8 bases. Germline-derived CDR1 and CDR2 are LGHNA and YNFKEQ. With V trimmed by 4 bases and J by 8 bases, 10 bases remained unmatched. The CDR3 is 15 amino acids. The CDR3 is CASSPKRGPPHEQFF. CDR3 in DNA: TGTGCCAGCAGCCCGAAGCGGGGGCCTCCCCATGAGCAGTTCTTC.

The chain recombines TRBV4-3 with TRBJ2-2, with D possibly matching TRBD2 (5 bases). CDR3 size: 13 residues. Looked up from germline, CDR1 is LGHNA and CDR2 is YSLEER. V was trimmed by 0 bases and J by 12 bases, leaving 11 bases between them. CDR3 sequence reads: CASSQEYRGKLFF. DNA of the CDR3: TGCGCCAGCAGCCAAGAGTATCGGGGAAAGCTGTTTTTT.

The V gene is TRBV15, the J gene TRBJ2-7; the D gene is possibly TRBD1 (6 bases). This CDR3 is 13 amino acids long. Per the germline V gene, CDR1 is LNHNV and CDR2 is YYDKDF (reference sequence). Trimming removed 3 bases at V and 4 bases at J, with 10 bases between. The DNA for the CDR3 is TGTGCCACCAGCAGGCCGGACAGTTACGAGCAGTACTTC. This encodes CATSRPDSYEQYF. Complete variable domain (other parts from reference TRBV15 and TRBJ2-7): DAMVIQNPRYQVTQFGKPVTLSCSQTLNHNVMYWYQQKSSQAPKLLFHYYDKDFNNEADTPDNFQSRRPNTSFCFLDIRSPGLGDTAMYLCATSRPDSYEQYFGPGTRLTVT.